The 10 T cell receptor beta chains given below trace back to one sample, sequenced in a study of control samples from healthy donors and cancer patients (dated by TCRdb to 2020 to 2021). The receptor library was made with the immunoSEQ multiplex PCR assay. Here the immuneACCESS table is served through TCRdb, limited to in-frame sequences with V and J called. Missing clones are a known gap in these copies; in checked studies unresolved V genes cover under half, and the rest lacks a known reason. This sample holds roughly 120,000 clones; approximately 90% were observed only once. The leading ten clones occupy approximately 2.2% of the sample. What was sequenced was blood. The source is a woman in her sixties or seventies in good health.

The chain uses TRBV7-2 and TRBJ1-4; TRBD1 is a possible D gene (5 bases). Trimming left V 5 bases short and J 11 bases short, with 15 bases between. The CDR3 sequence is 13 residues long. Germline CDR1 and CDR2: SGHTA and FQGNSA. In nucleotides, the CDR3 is TGTGCCAGCAGCGCCACGCAGGGTGTTAAACTGTTTTTT. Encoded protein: CASSATQGVKLFF.

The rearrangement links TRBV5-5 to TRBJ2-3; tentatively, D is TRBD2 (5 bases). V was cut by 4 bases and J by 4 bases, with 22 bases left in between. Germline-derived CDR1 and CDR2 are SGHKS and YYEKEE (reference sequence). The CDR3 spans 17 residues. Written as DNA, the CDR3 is TGTGCCAGCAGCCCGGCAGTAGTCCGAGCCGGGGCAGATACGCAGTATTTT. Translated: CASSPAVVRAGADTQYF.

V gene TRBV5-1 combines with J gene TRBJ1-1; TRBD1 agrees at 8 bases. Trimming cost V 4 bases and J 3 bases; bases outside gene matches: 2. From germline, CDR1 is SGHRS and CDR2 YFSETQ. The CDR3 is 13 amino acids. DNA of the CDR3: TGCGCCAGCAGCCAGGACAGGGACACTGAAGCTTTCTTT. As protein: CASSQDRDTEAFF.

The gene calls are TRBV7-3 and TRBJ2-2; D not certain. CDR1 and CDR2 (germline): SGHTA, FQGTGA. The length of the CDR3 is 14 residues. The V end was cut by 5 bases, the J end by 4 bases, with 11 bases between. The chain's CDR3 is CASSPTTATGELFF. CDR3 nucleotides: TGTGCCAGCAGCCCAACGACTGCCACCGGGGAGCTGTTTTTT.

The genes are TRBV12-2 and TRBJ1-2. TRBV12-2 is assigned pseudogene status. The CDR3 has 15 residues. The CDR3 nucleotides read TGTGCAAGTCGCTTAGCGCCGGGGCCAGACTATGGCTACACCTTC. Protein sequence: CASRLAPGPDYGYTF.

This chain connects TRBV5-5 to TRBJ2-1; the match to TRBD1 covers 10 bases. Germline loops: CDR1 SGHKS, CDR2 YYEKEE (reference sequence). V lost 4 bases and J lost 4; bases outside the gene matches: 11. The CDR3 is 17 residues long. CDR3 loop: CASSPTPGQGFYNEQFF. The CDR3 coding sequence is TGTGCCAGCAGCCCCACACCGGGACAGGGGTTTTACAATGAGCAGTTCTTC.

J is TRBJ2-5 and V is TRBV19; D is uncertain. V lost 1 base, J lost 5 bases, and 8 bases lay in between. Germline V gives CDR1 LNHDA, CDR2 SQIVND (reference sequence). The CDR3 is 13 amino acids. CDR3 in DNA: TGTGCCAGTAGTATAGGGAACCTGGAGACCCAGTACTTC. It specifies CASSIGNLETQYF.

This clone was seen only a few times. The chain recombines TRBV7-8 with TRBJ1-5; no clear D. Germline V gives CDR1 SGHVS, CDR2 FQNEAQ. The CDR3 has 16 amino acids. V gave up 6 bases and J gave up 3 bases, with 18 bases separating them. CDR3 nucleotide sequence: TGTGCCAGCAGGTTTTTGCCGGGAGATAACAATCAGCCCCAGCATTTT. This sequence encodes CASRFLPGDNNQPQHF.

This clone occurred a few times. The CDR3 region has the DNA TGTGCCAGTAGTTCTCGAGACGACTATGGCTACACCTTC. Amino acids: CASSSRDDYGYTF. The V and J genes are TRBV19 and TRBJ1-2; unclear D gene. Per germline, CDR1 LNHDA and CDR2 SQIVND (reference sequence). This CDR3 region has 13 residues. Trimming shortened V by 5 bases and J by 3 bases, and 10 bases separated the two germline ends.

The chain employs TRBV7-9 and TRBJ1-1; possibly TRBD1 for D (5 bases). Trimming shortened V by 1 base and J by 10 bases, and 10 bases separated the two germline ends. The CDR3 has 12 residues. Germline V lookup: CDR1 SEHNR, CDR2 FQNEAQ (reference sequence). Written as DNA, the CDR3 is TGTGCCAGCAGCTTAGACAGGCGTGCAGCTTTCTTT. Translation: CASSLDRRAAFF.